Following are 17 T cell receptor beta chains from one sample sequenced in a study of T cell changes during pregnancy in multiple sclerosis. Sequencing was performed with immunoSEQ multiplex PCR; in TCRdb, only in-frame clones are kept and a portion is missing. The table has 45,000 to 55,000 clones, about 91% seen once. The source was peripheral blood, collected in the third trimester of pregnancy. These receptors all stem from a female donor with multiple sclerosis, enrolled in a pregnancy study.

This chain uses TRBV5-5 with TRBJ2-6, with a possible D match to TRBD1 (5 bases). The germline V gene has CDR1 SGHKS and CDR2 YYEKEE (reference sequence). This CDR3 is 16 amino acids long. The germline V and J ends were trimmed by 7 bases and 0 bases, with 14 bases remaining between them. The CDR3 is CASQYQGSSGANVLTF. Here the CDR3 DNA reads TGTGCCAGCCAATATCAGGGATCCTCTGGGGCCAACGTCCTGACTTTC.

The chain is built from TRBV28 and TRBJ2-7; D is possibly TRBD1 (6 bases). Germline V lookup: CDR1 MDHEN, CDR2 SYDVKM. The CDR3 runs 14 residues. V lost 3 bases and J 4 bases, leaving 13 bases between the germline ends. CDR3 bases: TGTGCCAGCAGTTTTACCACAGGGATTTACGAGCAGTACTTC. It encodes CASSFTTGIYEQYF.

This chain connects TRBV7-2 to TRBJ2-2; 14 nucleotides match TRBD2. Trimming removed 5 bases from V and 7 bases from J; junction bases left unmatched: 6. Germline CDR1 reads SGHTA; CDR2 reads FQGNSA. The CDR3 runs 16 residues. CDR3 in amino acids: CASSMTSGRAGGELFF. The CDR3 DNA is TGTGCCAGCAGCATGACTAGCGGGAGGGCGGGCGGGGAGCTGTTTTTT.

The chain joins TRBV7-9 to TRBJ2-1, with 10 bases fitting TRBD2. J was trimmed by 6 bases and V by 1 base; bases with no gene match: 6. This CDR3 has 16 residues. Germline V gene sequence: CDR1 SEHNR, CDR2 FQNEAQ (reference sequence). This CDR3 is CASSLGGLAEGNEQFF. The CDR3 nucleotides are TGTGCCAGCAGCTTAGGTGGACTAGCGGAAGGCAATGAGCAGTTCTTC. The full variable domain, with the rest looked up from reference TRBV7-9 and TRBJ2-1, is DTGVSQNPRHKITKRGQNVTFRCDPISEHNRLYWYRQTLGQGPEFLTYFQNEAQLEKSRLLSDRFSAERPKGSFSTLEIQRTEQGDSAMYLCASSLGGLAEGNEQFFGPGTRLTVL.

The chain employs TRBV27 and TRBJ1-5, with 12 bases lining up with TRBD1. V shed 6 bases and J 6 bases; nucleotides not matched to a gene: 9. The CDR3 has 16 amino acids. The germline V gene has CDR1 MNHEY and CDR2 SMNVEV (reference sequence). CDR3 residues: CASSPGTGGAGQPQHF. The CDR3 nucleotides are TGTGCCAGCAGCCCAGGGACAGGGGGCGCGGGTCAGCCCCAGCATTTT.

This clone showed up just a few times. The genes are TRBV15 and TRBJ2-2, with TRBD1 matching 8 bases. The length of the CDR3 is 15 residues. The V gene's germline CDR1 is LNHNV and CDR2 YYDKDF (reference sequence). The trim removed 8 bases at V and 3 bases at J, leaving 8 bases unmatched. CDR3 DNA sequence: TGTGCCACCCAAAGGCAGGGGGCGGACACCGGGGAGCTGTTTTTT. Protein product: CATQRQGADTGELFF.

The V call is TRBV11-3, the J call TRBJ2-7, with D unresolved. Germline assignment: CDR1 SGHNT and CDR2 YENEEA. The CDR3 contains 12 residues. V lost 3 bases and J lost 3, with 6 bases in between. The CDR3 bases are TGTGCCAGCAGCTTTGAGTTCTACGAGCAGTACTTC. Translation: CASSFEFYEQYF.

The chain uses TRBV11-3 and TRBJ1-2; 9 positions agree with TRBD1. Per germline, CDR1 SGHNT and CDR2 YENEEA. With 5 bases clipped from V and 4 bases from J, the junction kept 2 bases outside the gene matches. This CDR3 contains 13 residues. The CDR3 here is CASSVDRGYGYTF. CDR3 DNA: TGTGCCAGCAGCGTGGACAGGGGCTATGGCTACACCTTC.

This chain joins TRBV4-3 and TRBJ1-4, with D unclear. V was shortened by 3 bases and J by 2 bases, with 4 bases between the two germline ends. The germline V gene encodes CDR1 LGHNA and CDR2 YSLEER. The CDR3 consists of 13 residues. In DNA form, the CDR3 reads TGCGCCAGCAGCCACCAGACTAATGAAAAACTGTTTTTT. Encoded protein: CASSHQTNEKLFF.

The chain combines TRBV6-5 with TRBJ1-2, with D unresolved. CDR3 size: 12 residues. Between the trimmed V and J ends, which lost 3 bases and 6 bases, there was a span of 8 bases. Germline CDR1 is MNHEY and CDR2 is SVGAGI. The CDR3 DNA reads TGTGCCAGCAGTTATGGCTCTCATGGCTACACCTTC. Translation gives CASSYGSHGYTF.

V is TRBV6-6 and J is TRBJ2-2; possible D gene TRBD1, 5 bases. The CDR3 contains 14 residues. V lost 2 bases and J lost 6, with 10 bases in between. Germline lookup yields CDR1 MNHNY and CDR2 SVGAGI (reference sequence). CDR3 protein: CASSYDSGSGELFF. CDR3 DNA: TGTGCCAGCAGTTACGACTCAGGGTCCGGGGAGCTGTTTTTT.

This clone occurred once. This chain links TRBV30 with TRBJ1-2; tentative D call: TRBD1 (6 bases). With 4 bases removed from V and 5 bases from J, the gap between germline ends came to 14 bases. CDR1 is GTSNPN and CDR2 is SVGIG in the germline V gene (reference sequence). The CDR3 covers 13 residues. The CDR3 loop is CAWKAGAHYGYTF. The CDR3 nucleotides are TGTGCCTGGAAGGCAGGGGCGCATTATGGCTACACCTTC.

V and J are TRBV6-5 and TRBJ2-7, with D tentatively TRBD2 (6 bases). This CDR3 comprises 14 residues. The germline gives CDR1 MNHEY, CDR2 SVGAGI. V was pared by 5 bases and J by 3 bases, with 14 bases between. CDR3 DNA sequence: TGTGCCAGCAGTAGAATTGGGGGAGGCTACGAGCAGTACTTC. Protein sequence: CASSRIGGGYEQYF.

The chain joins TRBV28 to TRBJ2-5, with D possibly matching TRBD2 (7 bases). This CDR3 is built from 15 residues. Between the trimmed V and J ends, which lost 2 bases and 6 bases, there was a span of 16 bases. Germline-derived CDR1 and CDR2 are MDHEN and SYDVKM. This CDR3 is CASSLGGGGYQTQYF. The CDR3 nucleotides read TGTGCCAGCAGTTTAGGGGGAGGGGGTTACCAGACCCAGTACTTC.

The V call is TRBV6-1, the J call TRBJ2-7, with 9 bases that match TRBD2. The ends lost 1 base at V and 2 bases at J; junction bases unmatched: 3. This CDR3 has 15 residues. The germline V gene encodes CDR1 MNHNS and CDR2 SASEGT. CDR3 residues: CASSEGLAETYEQYF. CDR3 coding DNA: TGTGCCAGCAGTGAAGGACTAGCGGAGACCTACGAGCAGTACTTC.

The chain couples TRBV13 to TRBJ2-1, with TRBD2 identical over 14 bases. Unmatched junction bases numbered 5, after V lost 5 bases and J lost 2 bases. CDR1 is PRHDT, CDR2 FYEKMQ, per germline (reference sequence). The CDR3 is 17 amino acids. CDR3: CASSTGLAGGPYNEQFF. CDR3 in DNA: TGTGCCAGCAGCACCGGACTAGCGGGAGGACCCTACAATGAGCAGTTCTTC. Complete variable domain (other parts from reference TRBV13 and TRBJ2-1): AAGVIQSPRHLIKEKRETATLKCYPIPRHDTVYWYQQGPGQDPQFLISFYEKMQSDKGSIPDRFSAQQFSDYHSELNMSSLELGDSALYFCASSTGLAGGPYNEQFFGPGTRLTVL.

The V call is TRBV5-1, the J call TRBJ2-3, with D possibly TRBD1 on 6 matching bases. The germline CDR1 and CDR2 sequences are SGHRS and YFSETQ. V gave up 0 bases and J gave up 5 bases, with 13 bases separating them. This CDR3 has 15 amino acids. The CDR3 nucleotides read TGCGCCAGCAGCTTGGGAGGGCTACAGGGAGATACGCAGTATTTT. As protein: CASSLGGLQGDTQYF.